This T cell receptor (beta chain) was documented in a study of cytomegalovirus exposure and HLA in healthy donors. The CDR3 extends over 14 amino acids. Germline assignment: CDR1 SGHRS and CDR2 YFSETQ. Trimming removed 6 bases from V and 1 base from J, with 13 bases in between. On this clone: Its antigen is as yet unknown.

Findings of the study overall: A few of the chains that were CMV-associated were confirmed in vitro to be specific for CMV antigens.

This PCR relied on a set of 60 Vbeta primers and 13 Jbeta primers. The data were produced by immunoSEQ multiplex PCR, yet TCRdb's version contains in-frame clones alone and is incomplete. The sample yields roughly 56,000 clones, around 75% seen once. Sequenced material: PBMCs. This receptor was obtained from a man aged 50 or older in good health and CMV-seropositive. The chain carries TRBV5-1 and TRBJ1-1; no reliable D call. Here the CDR3 DNA reads TGCGCCAGCACCGCGGGCGGTTCGAACACTGAAGCTTTCTTT. Protein: CASTAGGSNTEAFF.